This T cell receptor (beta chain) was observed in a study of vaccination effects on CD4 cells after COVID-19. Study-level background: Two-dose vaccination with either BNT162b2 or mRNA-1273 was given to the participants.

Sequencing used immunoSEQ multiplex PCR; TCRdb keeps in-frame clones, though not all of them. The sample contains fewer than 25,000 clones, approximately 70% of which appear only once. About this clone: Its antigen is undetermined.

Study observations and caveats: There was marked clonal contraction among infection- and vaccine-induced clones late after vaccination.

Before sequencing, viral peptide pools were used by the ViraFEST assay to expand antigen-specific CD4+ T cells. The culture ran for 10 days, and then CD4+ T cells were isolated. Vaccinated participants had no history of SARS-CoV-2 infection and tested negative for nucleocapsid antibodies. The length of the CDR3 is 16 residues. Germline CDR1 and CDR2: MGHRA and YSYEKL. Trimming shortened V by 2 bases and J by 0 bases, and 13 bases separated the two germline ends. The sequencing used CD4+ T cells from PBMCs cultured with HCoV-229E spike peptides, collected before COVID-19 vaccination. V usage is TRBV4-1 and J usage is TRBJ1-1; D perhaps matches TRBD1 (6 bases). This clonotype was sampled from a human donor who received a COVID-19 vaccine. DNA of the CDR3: TGCGCCAGCAGCCAATTCACCGGGACACTGAACACTGAAGCTTTCTTT. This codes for CASSQFTGTLNTEAFF.